The sequence of this T cell receptor (beta chain) was determined in a study of cytomegalovirus exposure and HLA in healthy donors. Trimming shortened V by 2 bases and J by 4 bases, and 8 bases separated the two germline ends. Germline CDR1 is SGHAT and CDR2 is FQNNGV. The CDR3 has 13 amino acids. The PCR contained 60 Vbeta and 13 Jbeta primers. Clones were read by immunoSEQ multiplex PCR, and TCRdb kept only the in-frame ones, dropping some. This table holds tens of thousands of clones, around 80% found once. The V gene is TRBV11-2, the J gene TRBJ1-1; D is unclear. The sequenced sample was PBMCs. The receptor's source is a man between 50 and 59 years old in good health and CMV-seropositive. The CDR3 region is CASSLFGRTEAFF. The CDR3 DNA follows: TGTGCCAGCAGCTTATTTGGGCGCACTGAAGCTTTCTTT.